Presented here are 29 T cell receptor beta chains from one specimen sequenced in a study of cytomegalovirus exposure and HLA in healthy donors. Primers: 60 Vbeta forward and 13 Jbeta reverse. Profiled with immunoSEQ multiplex PCR; TCRdb holds only in-frame clones, not every one. The data show roughly 170,000 clones, 75% to 85% seen once. Sequenced: PBMCs. These receptors all stem from a woman aged 25 to 45 in good health and CMV-seronegative.

The chain links TRBV5-1 to TRBJ2-5, with 10 bases lining up with TRBD1. Germline V gene lookup returns CDR1 SGHRS and CDR2 YFSETQ. CDR3 size: 15 residues. The ends lost 4 bases at V and 5 bases at J; junction bases unmatched: 8. CDR3 sequence (DNA): TGCGCCAGCAGCCCGGGGACAGGGGAGGTGGAGACCCAGTACTTC. Translating it yields CASSPGTGEVETQYF.

The rearrangement links TRBV6-5 to TRBJ2-2; possibly TRBD2 for D (6 bases). Per germline, CDR1 MNHEY and CDR2 SVGAGI. V lost 6 bases and J 2 bases, leaving 10 bases between the germline ends. The CDR3 sequence is 14 residues long. The DNA of the CDR3 is TGTGCCAGCAGATTACTAGCCAACACCGGGGAGCTGTTTTTT. This translates into CASRLLANTGELFF.

V gene TRBV2 combines with J gene TRBJ2-7, with TRBD2 matching over 11 bases. The V and J ends lost 6 bases and 2 bases, in that order; junction bases with no gene match: 6. CDR3 length: 15 residues. CDR1 is SNHLY, CDR2 FYNNEI, per germline. Written as DNA, the CDR3 is TGTGCCAGCAGGGCCGGGACTAGCGGTACCTACGAGCAGTACTTC. Its protein is CASRAGTSGTYEQYF.

The V gene is TRBV9, the J gene TRBJ2-1; unclear D gene. The CDR3 has 15 amino acids. V was clipped by 4 bases and J by 5 bases, with 16 bases between them. The germline V gene has CDR1 SGDLS and CDR2 YYNGEE. CDR3 sequence reads: CASSSRLAGDNEQFF. The CDR3 nucleotides are TGTGCCAGCAGCTCCCGGTTAGCCGGCGACAATGAGCAGTTCTTC.

Here the CDR3 reads CASSRQGQNEKLFF. The DNA of the CDR3 is TGTGCCAGCAGTCGACAGGGACAAAATGAAAAACTGTTTTTT. The chain joins TRBV6-1 to TRBJ1-4, with TRBD1 matching 7 bases. Germline-derived CDR1 and CDR2 are MNHNS and SASEGT. The CDR3 spans 14 residues. V shed 5 bases and J 5 bases; nucleotides not matched to a gene: 5.

This clone was counted a few times. V and J are TRBV6-5 and TRBJ2-2; possible D gene TRBD1, 6 bases. The V gene lost 5 bases and the J gene lost 5 bases, with 15 bases spanning the gap. There are 15 residues in the CDR3. CDR1 MNHEY and CDR2 SVGAGI come from the germline V gene. Here the CDR3 DNA reads TGTGCCAGCAGTAACCCAGGGGCAGGGACCGGGGAGCTGTTTTTT. It specifies CASSNPGAGTGELFF.

V is TRBV19 and J is TRBJ1-5, with D tentatively TRBD1 (5 bases). Deletions cut 6 bases from V and 4 bases from J, with 10 bases between. Germline V gives CDR1 LNHDA, CDR2 SQIVND (reference sequence). The CDR3 sequence is 13 residues long. The CDR3 region has the DNA TGTGCCAGTAGCCGGGGGGTAAATCAGCCCCAGCATTTT. Translated, it gives CASSRGVNQPQHF.

This chain's CDR3 is CASSFSPGLQNIQYF. For the CDR3, the DNA is TGTGCCAGCAGCTTTTCACCGGGACTCCAAAACATTCAGTACTTC. This chain uses TRBV11-2 with TRBJ2-4; D may be TRBD2 (6 bases). Per germline, CDR1 SGHAT and CDR2 FQNNGV. The ends were cut back, 3 bases at V and 5 bases at J, with 14 bases in the middle. The CDR3 spans 15 residues. Supplemented by reference TRBV11-2 and TRBJ2-4, the full variable domain reads EAGVAQSPRYKIIEKRQSVAFWCNPISGHATLYWYQQILGQGPKLLIQFQNNGVVDDSQLPKDRFSAERLKGVDSTLKIQPAKLEDSAVYLCASSFSPGLQNIQYFGAGTRLSVL.

There are a few counts of this clone. J is TRBJ1-2 and V is TRBV25-1; unclear D gene. CDR3 length equals 15 residues. Germline V gives CDR1 MGHDK, CDR2 SYGVNS. The V end lost 4 bases, the J end lost 3 bases, and 15 bases lay between the germline ends. CDR3 nucleotides: TGTGCCAGCAGTGTCGTCGGTGGCCAGGACTATGGCTACACCTTC. Its protein is CASSVVGGQDYGYTF.

This chain connects TRBV7-9 to TRBJ2-5; D perhaps matches TRBD2 (5 bases). The CDR3 is 16 residues long. Trimming stripped 2 bases from V and 4 bases from J, with 17 bases between. In germline, CDR1 is SEHNR, CDR2 FQNEAQ (reference sequence). This chain's CDR3 is CASSLSPGERVETQYF. Here the CDR3 DNA reads TGTGCCAGCAGCTTAAGTCCCGGGGAACGAGTAGAGACCCAGTACTTC.

The rearrangement uses TRBV18 and TRBJ1-3; 7 positions match TRBD1. CDR3 length: 16 amino acids. CDR1 is KGHSH, CDR2 LQKENI, per germline. V shed 2 bases and J 1 base; nucleotides not matched to a gene: 5. The CDR3, as DNA: TGTGCCAGCTCACCATGGGACAGTAGTTCTGGAAACACCATATATTTT. Protein: CASSPWDSSSGNTIYF.

The chain joins TRBV2 to TRBJ2-5; weak D call: TRBD2 (5 bases). This CDR3 has 13 residues. The germline gives CDR1 SNHLY, CDR2 FYNNEI. Between the trimmed V and J ends, which lost 8 bases and 2 bases, there was a span of 12 bases. The CDR3 sequence is CASSRLSQETQYF. DNA of the CDR3: TGTGCCAGCTCGCGACTAAGTCAAGAGACCCAGTACTTC.

The CDR3 reads CASSSGTGSLYEQYF. The CDR3 DNA sequence: TGTGCCAGCAGTTCCGGGACAGGGTCCCTCTACGAGCAGTACTTC. The V and J genes are TRBV6-1 and TRBJ2-7, with 9 nucleotides matching TRBD1. The length of the CDR3 is 15 residues. V lost 5 bases to trimming and J lost 3 bases; unmatched junction nucleotides: 8. The V gene's germline CDR1 is MNHNS and CDR2 SASEGT.

This chain links TRBV6-1 with TRBJ2-3; D possibly corresponds to TRBD1 (6 bases). V was pared by 6 bases and J by 9 bases, with 10 bases between. CDR3 length equals 11 residues. Germline lookup yields CDR1 MNHNS and CDR2 SASEGT. The CDR3 here is CASRGTSTQYF. The CDR3 DNA follows: TGTGCCAGCAGGGGGACATCCACGCAGTATTTT.

This sequence joins TRBV4-3 and TRBJ2-7, with TRBD2 matching 7 bases. Trimming at V came to 2 bases and at J to 0 bases, leaving 16 bases not matched to a gene. Germline lookup yields CDR1 LGHNA and CDR2 YSLEER. This CDR3 has 19 residues. CDR3 region: CASSQLPSKSGNSSYEQYF. Here the CDR3 DNA reads TGCGCCAGCAGCCAACTCCCCTCCAAGAGCGGGAATAGCTCCTACGAGCAGTACTTC.

The chain couples TRBV19 to TRBJ2-7; perhaps TRBD2 as D (5 bases). Germline CDR1 and CDR2: LNHDA and SQIVND (reference sequence). Trimming pared 3 bases from V and 8 bases from J, leaving 17 bases between. The length of the CDR3 is 14 residues. CDR3 amino acids: CASSISAETTQQYF. The CDR3 DNA reads as TGTGCCAGTAGTATCTCAGCAGAGACTACCCAGCAGTACTTC.

This clone was seen once. The chain joins TRBV5-6 to TRBJ2-7; no reliable D call. This CDR3 is 15 amino acids long. Germline V gene data show CDR1 as SGHDT and CDR2 as YYEEEE. V lost 3 bases and J 0 bases, leaving 13 bases between the germline ends. CDR3 protein: CASSSRTTGSYEQYF. CDR3 sequence (DNA): TGTGCCAGCAGCTCGAGAACGACTGGCTCCTACGAGCAGTACTTC.

The chain joins TRBV11-2 to TRBJ2-5, with TRBD1 matching over 12 bases. The J call may be in error: the DNA end matches TRBJ2-7 better. There are 14 residues in the CDR3. Per germline, CDR1 SGHAT and CDR2 FQNNGV. CDR3 coding DNA: TGTGCCAGCAGCTTGGGACAGGGGGCTTACGAGCAGTACTTC. Protein sequence: CASSLGQGAYEQYF.

This clone was seen a handful of times. The chain links TRBV4-2 to TRBJ2-3; 9 bases match TRBD2. This CDR3 is 16 amino acids long. The junction had 7 bases not matched to a gene; V was cut back by 1 base and J by 5 bases. CDR1 LGHNA and CDR2 YNFKEQ come from the germline V gene. CDR3 sequence (DNA): TGTGCCAGCAGCCAAGGCGCGGGGGGGCCCCTAGATACGCAGTATTTT. Translating it yields CASSQGAGGPLDTQYF.

This chain connects TRBV28 to TRBJ2-3; tentatively, D is TRBD1 (5 bases). The CDR3 contains 17 residues. The V gene lost 4 bases and the J gene lost 2 bases, with 19 bases spanning the gap. The V gene's germline CDR1 is MDHEN and CDR2 SYDVKM. CDR3 nucleotides: TGTGCCAGCAGTTCCTCCCAGGGAATACTGAACACAGATACGCAGTATTTT. Its translation: CASSSSQGILNTDTQYF.

Worth noting for this clone: One end of the junction does not line up with germline, which may come from a read error. This sequence joins TRBV7-3 and TRBJ2-7; 8 bases map to TRBD2. The CDR3 loop spans 15 amino acids. From germline, CDR1 is SGHTA and CDR2 FQGTGA. CDR3 in amino acids: CASSPGGEAAYGQYF. The DNA for the CDR3 is TGTGCCAGCAGCCCCGGGGGGGAAGCCGCCTACGGGCAGTACTTC.

V is TRBV28 and J is TRBJ2-7, with 7 nucleotides matching TRBD1. This CDR3 is built from 13 residues. Germline CDR1 MDHEN, CDR2 SYDVKM. J lost 3 bases, V lost 6 bases, and 5 bases had no gene match. CDR3 bases: TGTGCCAGCAGCAAACCAGGGGGCTACGAGCAGTACTTC. The encoded protein is CASSKPGGYEQYF.

CDR3 loop: CASRPGVMNTEAFF. In DNA, the CDR3 is TGTGCCAGCAGGCCAGGGGTGATGAACACTGAAGCTTTCTTT. This chain connects TRBV28 to TRBJ1-1; D perhaps matches TRBD1 (6 bases). This CDR3 contains 14 residues. CDR1 is MDHEN and CDR2 is SYDVKM in the germline V gene. Trimming removed 6 bases from V and 0 bases from J, with 11 bases in between.

On this clone itself: The junction differs from germline at one of its ends, possibly a read error. The gene calls are TRBV6-1 and TRBJ2-4, with D unclear. Germline V gene lookup returns CDR1 MNHNS and CDR2 SASEGT. The length of the CDR3 is 15 residues. The CDR3 coding sequence is TGTGCCAGCAGCGAGCCCGATTCCACCAAAAACAGTCAGTACTTC. As protein: CASSEPDSTKNSQYF.

CDR3 coding DNA: TGTGCCAGCAGCCGGTCCGGGGGAGGCAACGAGCAGTACTTC. Protein: CASSRSGGGNEQYF. This chain links TRBV7-9 with TRBJ2-7; weak D call: TRBD2 (6 bases). Germline CDR1 and CDR2: SEHNR and FQNEAQ (reference sequence). Trimming pared 5 bases from V and 5 bases from J, leaving 16 bases between. CDR3 length equals 14 residues.

This clone was seen more than once but under ten times. The chain couples TRBV10-2 to TRBJ2-4; TRBD1 is a possible D gene (6 bases). V lost 6 bases to trimming and J lost 2 bases, with 14 bases between them. Looked up from germline, CDR1 is WSHSY and CDR2 is SAAADI. This CDR3 is built from 15 residues. CDR3 nucleotides: TGCGCCAGCAGCGTCCAGGGGTTGTCCAAAAACATTCAGTACTTC. Encoded protein: CASSVQGLSKNIQYF.

V and J are TRBV15 and TRBJ1-2, with 7 bases aligning to TRBD1. The CDR3 extends over 16 amino acids. V trimming: 1 base; J trimming: 2 bases; junction bases outside the gene matches: 7. CDR1 LNHNV and CDR2 YYDKDF come from the germline V gene (reference sequence). The DNA of the CDR3 is TGTGCCACCAGCAGAGTAATGGGACAGACCAACTATGGCTACACCTTC. This codes for CATSRVMGQTNYGYTF.

This chain connects TRBV6-6 to TRBJ2-3; 7 bases match TRBD1. The CDR3 sequence is 14 residues long. V shed 6 bases and J 6 bases; nucleotides not matched to a gene: 9. Germline V lookup: CDR1 MNHNY, CDR2 SVGAGI (reference sequence). CDR3 protein: CASSGTALGDTQYF. The CDR3, as DNA: TGTGCCAGCAGCGGGACAGCCCTCGGGGATACGCAGTATTTT.

The rearrangement links TRBV23-1 to TRBJ1-3, with D unclear. TRBV23-1 is treated as an ORF (open reading frame) with a function not yet certain. V was clipped by 3 bases and J by 1 base, with 22 bases between them. This CDR3 is built from 19 residues. CDR3 nucleotide sequence: TGCGCCAGCAGTCATTATGTGGCAGAGGGTATTCAGTCTGGAAACACCATATATTTT. Its translation: CASSHYVAEGIQSGNTIYF.